This TCR beta chain derives from a study of blood T cell repertoires in COVID-19. About the study: COVID-19 samples from acute and convalescent phases originated in the United States, Italy and Spain. Nucleic acid was either cDNA or gDNA, and it came from T cells, B-cell-depleted T cells, or PBMCs.

Trimming removed 0 bases from V and 1 base from J, with 11 bases in between. The CDR3 runs to 16 residues. CDR1 is SGHRS, CDR2 YFSETQ, per germline. As originally analysed: Estimates of nucleated cell counts were drawn from the amplification of reference gene primers. The protocol was immunoSEQ multiplex PCR, while the TCRdb copy is restricted to in-frame clones and leaves out a portion. That table furnishes V, J and clone size, whereas the DNA furnished D and trimming. The sample yields some 140,000 clones, around 85% seen once. This rearrangement joins TRBV5-1 to TRBJ1-3; D is perhaps TRBD1 (6 bases). Sequencing was done on a sample of peripheral blood. The receptor was derived from a woman of 80 years or more with acute or convalescent COVID-19. The CDR3 is CASSLVGQRSGNTIYF. The CDR3 region has the DNA TGCGCCAGCAGCTTGGTCGGACAGCGGTCTGGAAACACCATATATTTT.